These 28 T cell receptor beta chains share one sample of origin, sequenced in a study of CD4 T cells in relation to SARS-CoV-2 and coronaviruses. The unexposed donors gave CD4+ T cells in about 2010-2019, prior to COVID-19. Isolation of CD4+ T cells took place after nine to ten days in culture. The data were produced by immunoSEQ multiplex PCR, yet TCRdb's version contains in-frame clones alone and is incomplete. The sample yields about 17,000 clones, over 65% seen once. What these receptors recognize is not known. The sequencing sample was made of CD4+ T cells from PBMCs, cultured in vitro. The receptors stem from a human donor in good health.

The J gene is TRBJ2-7, the V gene TRBV19, with a weak D call TRBD2 (6 bases). The CDR3 loop spans 12 amino acids. Germline V gene sequence: CDR1 LNHDA, CDR2 SQIVND (reference sequence). The DNA for the CDR3 is TGTGCGTGGCTTCGGGGGTTGAGGGAGCAGTACTTC. Protein: CAWLRGLREQYF.

The chain links TRBV4-1 to TRBJ2-7; D remains unclear. This CDR3 spans 14 amino acids. The germline V gene encodes CDR1 MGHRA and CDR2 YSYEKL. Trimming left V 1 base short and J 1 base short, with 8 bases between. The CDR3 sequence is CASSQGVWSYEQYF. Written as DNA, the CDR3 is TGCGCCAGCAGCCAAGGGGTTTGGTCCTACGAGCAGTACTTC.

The chain couples TRBV5-4 to TRBJ1-4, with D possibly being TRBD1 (5 bases). The CDR3 consists of 13 residues. Per the germline V gene, CDR1 is SGHNT and CDR2 is YYREEE (reference sequence). V was shortened by 4 bases and J by 4 bases, with 8 bases between the two germline ends. In nucleotides, the CDR3 is TGTGCCAGCAGCCCCCAGGGTAATGAAAAACTGTTTTTT. It codes for CASSPQGNEKLFF.

V gene TRBV3-1 (or the pseudogene TRBV3-2) combines with J gene TRBJ2-3; the D gene is possibly TRBD1 (7 bases). The V gene lost 1 base and the J gene lost 2 bases, with 13 bases spanning the gap. The CDR3 has 16 amino acids. Germline V lookup: CDR1 LGHDT, CDR2 YNNKEL (reference sequence). In DNA form, the CDR3 reads TGTGCCAGCAGCCAAGGCGGGGACAGATACACAGATACGCAGTATTTT. Its translation: CASSQGGDRYTDTQYF.

The chain recombines TRBV5-1 with TRBJ1-2, with D possibly matching TRBD1 (5 bases). Germline V lookup: CDR1 SGHRS, CDR2 YFSETQ. V was clipped by 1 base and J by 3 bases, with 13 bases between them. The CDR3 is 15 amino acids. CDR3 region: CASSLISVGDYGYTF. The CDR3 bases are TGCGCCAGCAGCTTGATAAGTGTGGGGGACTATGGCTACACCTTC. Full variable domain (outside the CDR3, taken from reference TRBV5-1 and TRBJ1-2): KAGVTQTPRYLIKTRGQQVTLSCSPISGHRSVSWYQQTPGQGLQFLFEYFSETQRNKGNFPGRFSGRQFSNSRSEMNVSTLELGDSALYLCASSLISVGDYGYTFGSGTRLTVV.

This CDR3 is CAISVEGFDEQFF. The CDR3 nucleotides are TGTGCCATCAGTGTCGAAGGGTTCGATGAGCAGTTCTTC. The V call is TRBV10-3, the J call TRBJ2-1, with D unclear. CDR1 and CDR2 (germline): ENHRY, SYGVKD. This CDR3 has 13 amino acids. The germline V and J ends were trimmed by 4 bases and 8 bases, with 12 bases remaining between them.

V gene TRBV5-1 combines with J gene TRBJ2-1; 10 nucleotides align to TRBD1. CDR1 SGHRS and CDR2 YFSETQ come from the germline V gene. The CDR3 loop spans 14 amino acids. Trimming at V came to 5 bases and at J to 6 bases, leaving 5 bases not matched to a gene. CDR3 protein: CASRAGTGANEQFF. The CDR3 nucleotides are TGCGCCAGCAGGGCCGGGACAGGGGCCAATGAGCAGTTCTTC. Together with reference TRBV5-1 and TRBJ2-1, the CDR3 gives the full variable domain: KAGVTQTPRYLIKTRGQQVTLSCSPISGHRSVSWYQQTPGQGLQFLFEYFSETQRNKGNFPGRFSGRQFSNSRSEMNVSTLELGDSALYLCASRAGTGANEQFFGPGTRLTVL.

The sample holds a few counts of this clone. The J gene is TRBJ1-6, the V gene TRBV5-6; D is undetermined. The CDR3 runs 13 residues. Germline-derived CDR1 and CDR2 are SGHDT and YYEEEE. V was trimmed by 3 bases and J by 6 bases, leaving 7 bases between them. The CDR3 is CASSSLFNSPLHF. The CDR3 DNA reads as TGTGCCAGCAGCTCGTTGTTTAATTCACCCCTCCACTTT.

This clone was seen more than once but under ten times. The chain has TRBV20-1 and TRBJ1-4; perhaps TRBD1 as D (5 bases). Germline CDR1 DFQATT, CDR2 SNEGSKA (reference sequence). Trimming took off 3 bases at V and 0 bases at J, with 23 bases between the two ends. The CDR3 extends over 19 amino acids. In DNA, the CDR3 is TGCAGTGCTAGTGCCTTCTCGGGGGTGCGGGTAGCAACTAATGAAAAACTGTTTTTT. Encoded protein: CSASAFSGVRVATNEKLFF.

The V gene is TRBV2, the J gene TRBJ2-7, with 7 bases fitting TRBD1. Germline loops: CDR1 SNHLY, CDR2 FYNNEI. The trim removed 3 bases at V and 3 bases at J, leaving 8 bases unmatched. The CDR3 runs 15 residues. In DNA, the CDR3 is TGTGCCAGCAGTGAGGACCGACAGGGTAACTACGAGCAGTACTTC. As protein: CASSEDRQGNYEQYF. Complete variable domain (other parts from reference TRBV2 and TRBJ2-7): EPEVTQTPSHQVTQMGQEVILRCVPISNHLYFYWYRQILGQKVEFLVSFYNNEISEKSEIFDDQFSVERPDGSNFTLKIRSTKLEDSAMYFCASSEDRQGNYEQYFGPGTRLTVT.

The V and J genes are TRBV9 and TRBJ1-2; 8 nucleotides match TRBD1. The J segment lost 8 bases and the V segment lost 2 bases, leaving 8 bases of the junction unmatched. The CDR3 loop spans 14 amino acids. The germline CDR1 and CDR2 sequences are SGDLS and YYNGEE. The DNA for the CDR3 is TGTGCCAGCAGCGTTACAGACAGGGGCGAAGGCTACACCTTC. This gives the protein CASSVTDRGEGYTF.

V gene TRBV20-1 combines with J gene TRBJ1-1, with D possibly TRBD1 on 6 matching bases. The CDR3 runs to 11 residues. CDR1 DFQATT and CDR2 SNEGSKA come from the germline V gene (reference sequence). The CDR3 nucleotides read TGCAGCTTAAAGGGGGGCACTGAAGCTTTCTTT. As protein: CSLKGGTEAFF.

The chain employs TRBV7-9 and TRBJ1-1, with 7 bases fitting TRBD1. CDR3 size: 11 residues. The J segment lost 10 bases and the V segment lost 1 base, leaving 0 bases of the junction unmatched. The germline V gene encodes CDR1 SEHNR and CDR2 FQNEAQ (reference sequence). In DNA, the CDR3 is TGTGCCAGCAGCTTAGAGGGGGCAGCTTTCTTT. It yields the protein CASSLEGAAFF.

This chain joins TRBV7-3 and TRBJ2-5, with 7 bases that match TRBD2. This CDR3 has 15 amino acids. Germline lookup yields CDR1 SGHTA and CDR2 FQGTGA. Germline trimming cut 2 bases from V and 1 base from J; bases unmatched to any gene: 4. The CDR3 region is CASSLDGRPQETQYF. The CDR3 nucleotides read TGTGCCAGCAGCTTAGACGGGAGGCCCCAAGAGACCCAGTACTTC. The variable domain in full, completed from reference TRBV7-3 and TRBJ2-5, reads GAGVSQTPSNKVTEKGKYVELRCDPISGHTALYWYRQSLGQGPEFLIYFQGTGAADDSGLPNDRFFAVRPEGSVSTLKIQRTERGDSAVYLCASSLDGRPQETQYFGPGTRLLVL.

The V gene is TRBV9, the J gene TRBJ2-3; perhaps TRBD2 as D (6 bases). The CDR3 extends over 15 amino acids. V dropped 10 bases and J dropped 3 bases, with 21 bases sitting between them. From germline, CDR1 is SGDLS and CDR2 YYNGEE. CDR3 nucleotides: TGTGCCGACCAGGGCCCCGACGGGAGAACAGATACGCAGTATTTT. It encodes CADQGPDGRTDTQYF.

The rearrangement joins TRBV6-5 to TRBJ2-2; D not resolved. The CDR3 loop spans 15 amino acids. Trimming took off 6 bases at V and 3 bases at J, with 14 bases between the two ends. Germline assignment: CDR1 MNHEY and CDR2 SVGAGI. As DNA, the CDR3 is TGTGCCAGCAGCCCCTCGACTGGATACACCGGGGAGCTGTTTTTT. Translation gives CASSPSTGYTGELFF.

This clone turned up a few times. This chain links TRBV7-9 with TRBJ1-5; D may be TRBD1 (6 bases). In germline, CDR1 is SEHNR, CDR2 FQNEAQ (reference sequence). V lost 4 bases and J 4 bases, leaving 11 bases between the germline ends. The CDR3 is 14 residues long. The CDR3 DNA follows: TGTGCCAGCAGCTCAGGGGCCGGTAATCAGCCCCAGCATTTT. It yields the protein CASSSGAGNQPQHF.

In this sample, this clone turned up once. The rearrangement uses TRBV5-6 and TRBJ2-7; 7 bases agree with TRBD2. Per germline, CDR1 SGHDT and CDR2 YYEEEE. Unmatched junction bases numbered 3, after V lost 0 bases and J lost 0 bases. The CDR3 has 15 residues. The CDR3 DNA reads TGTGCCAGCAGCTTGGGGCTAGCGGACTCCTACGAGCAGTACTTC. This sequence encodes CASSLGLADSYEQYF.

The CDR3 reads CSVDKPMNTEAFF. As DNA, the CDR3 is TGCAGCGTTGACAAGCCGATGAACACTGAAGCTTTCTTT. V and J are TRBV29-1 and TRBJ1-1; no clear D gene. Per germline, CDR1 SQVTM and CDR2 ANQGSEA. This CDR3 has 13 amino acids. V shed 3 bases and J shed 0 bases, with 8 bases lying between them.

The rearrangement uses TRBV19 and TRBJ2-1; a possible D gene is TRBD2 (6 bases). V was pared by 4 bases and J by 8 bases, with 18 bases between. Germline V gene data show CDR1 as LNHDA and CDR2 as SQIVND (reference sequence). This CDR3 spans 15 amino acids. CDR3 residues: CASSKLARLVDEQFF. CDR3 sequence (DNA): TGTGCCAGTAGTAAACTAGCTCGGTTGGTTGATGAGCAGTTCTTC.

This sequence joins TRBV5-8 and TRBJ2-7; 10 bases are a match to TRBD2. This CDR3 has 18 residues. The V gene's germline CDR1 is SGHTS and CDR2 YDEGEE. After removal of 0 bases from V and 5 bases from J, the junction contained 14 bases not matched to a gene. DNA for the CDR3: TGTGCCAGCAGCTTGGTTAGATGGGCTAGCGGGAGCAGCGACGAGCAGTACTTC. It codes for CASSLVRWASGSSDEQYF.

This clone was recorded once. V gene TRBV3-1 (or the pseudogene TRBV3-2) combines with J gene TRBJ2-1; 7 nucleotides align to TRBD2. V lost 0 bases and J lost 3; bases outside the gene matches: 5. The CDR3 spans 16 residues. CDR1 is LGHDT and CDR2 is YNNKEL in the germline V gene (reference sequence). CDR3 bases: TGTGCCAGCAGCCAAGACGGCCGGGACTACTACAATGAGCAGTTCTTC. Translation: CASSQDGRDYYNEQFF.

The gene calls are TRBV19 and TRBJ1-1, with D perhaps matching TRBD1 (5 bases). CDR1 is LNHDA and CDR2 is SQIVND in the germline V gene (reference sequence). V lost 3 bases and J lost 1, with 12 bases in between. The CDR3 is 15 residues long. This CDR3 is CASSMAGKANTEAFF. CDR3 DNA sequence: TGTGCCAGTAGTATGGCAGGGAAGGCGAACACTGAAGCTTTCTTT.

This clone was counted a single time. This chain uses TRBV2 with TRBJ1-5, with TRBD1 as a possible D gene (5 bases). The CDR3 length is 13 residues. CDR1 and CDR2 (germline): SNHLY, FYNNEI. Trimming took off 8 bases at V and 9 bases at J, with 17 bases between the two ends. In DNA, the CDR3 is TGTGCCAGCGGGGGTGGGTATAGGAGGCCCCAGCATTTT. Its protein is CASGGGYRRPQHF.

V gene TRBV10-3 combines with J gene TRBJ2-1; TRBD1 matches 7 bases. The CDR3 consists of 15 residues. From germline, CDR1 is ENHRY and CDR2 SYGVKD. The V gene end was trimmed by 6 bases and the J gene end by 6 bases; junction bases not matched to a gene: 11. This chain's CDR3 is CAISPGTDPFNEQFF. CDR3 sequence (DNA): TGTGCCATCAGCCCCGGGACAGACCCTTTCAATGAGCAGTTCTTC.

The chain links TRBV27 to TRBJ2-3; D is unclear. This CDR3 has 13 residues. Per the germline V gene, CDR1 is MNHEY and CDR2 is SMNVEV (reference sequence). The V gene lost 2 bases and the J gene lost 5 bases, with 8 bases spanning the gap. CDR3 sequence reads: CASSLDYGDTQYF. In DNA, the CDR3 is TGTGCCAGCAGTTTAGATTACGGAGATACGCAGTATTTT.

The chain joins TRBV5-1 to TRBJ2-2; TRBD1 is a possible D gene (6 bases). V was shortened by 1 base and J by 3 bases, with 10 bases between the two germline ends. This CDR3 comprises 15 residues. Germline CDR1 is SGHRS and CDR2 is YFSETQ. The CDR3 coding sequence is TGCGCCAGCAGCTTGACAGGGCTAGACACCGGGGAGCTGTTTTTT. Translated: CASSLTGLDTGELFF.

This chain joins TRBV10-1 and TRBJ2-1, with D hard to call. Germline CDR1 is WNHNN and CDR2 is SYGVQD (reference sequence). CDR3 length: 13 residues. V gave up 4 bases and J gave up 4 bases, with 8 bases separating them. The CDR3 DNA reads TGCGCCAGCAGTGCTCAGATATACAATGAGCAGTTCTTC. Its translation: CASSAQIYNEQFF.